The 24 T cell receptor beta chains given below trace back to one sample, sequenced in a study of shared clonotypes between healthy human individuals. Naive CD8 cells lacked CD45RO, underwent positive selection for CCR7 and left out terminally differentiated effector memory CD45RA+ cells. Clones were read by immunoSEQ multiplex PCR, and TCRdb kept only the in-frame ones, dropping some. The profile shows roughly 2.1 million clones, approximately 94% of them singletons. The material sequenced was naive CD8+ T cells from PBMCs. The receptors were sampled from a man between 18 and 35 years old in good health. Some clones in this sample may be carry-over from other donors' samples.

This chain links TRBV11-2 with TRBJ2-3; maybe TRBD2 (6 bases). The V gene lost 8 bases and the J gene lost 11 bases, with 11 bases spanning the gap. The CDR3 covers 10 residues. Germline V gives CDR1 SGHAT, CDR2 FQNNGV. The DNA of the CDR3 is TGTGCCAGCGGGGGGATCAAGCAGTATTTT. Translation gives CASGGIKQYF.

In this sample, this clone turned up a few times. V is TRBV5-1 and J is TRBJ2-1; D call uncertain. The CDR3 has 13 amino acids. The germline V and J ends were trimmed by 0 bases and 2 bases, with 3 bases remaining between them. In germline, CDR1 is SGHRS, CDR2 YFSETQ. CDR3 residues: CASSLEAYNEQFF. The CDR3 nucleotides are TGCGCCAGCAGCTTGGAGGCCTACAATGAGCAGTTCTTC.

V usage is TRBV2 and J usage is TRBJ2-7, with D possibly TRBD1 on 5 matching bases. CDR1 is SNHLY and CDR2 is FYNNEI in the germline V gene. The CDR3 is 13 residues long. Trimming removed 7 bases from V and 4 bases from J, with 14 bases in between. DNA of the CDR3: TGTGCCAGCATATCCAGGGCACAGTACGAGCAGTACTTC. Its translation is CASISRAQYEQYF.

The genes are TRBV5-6 and TRBJ2-7; D unresolved. From germline, CDR1 is SGHDT and CDR2 YYEEEE. The CDR3 loop spans 14 amino acids. Trimming took 0 bases from V and 2 from J, leaving 9 bases between them. The CDR3 DNA is TGTGCCAGCAGCTTGGGCGGACCTCCCTACGAGCAGTACTTC. This encodes CASSLGGPPYEQYF.

This chain uses TRBV7-4 with TRBJ2-1, with D unclear. The germline CDR1 and CDR2 sequences are SGHVT and SQSDAQ. This CDR3 is built from 15 residues. V lost 10 bases and J lost 4, with 20 bases in between. CDR3 sequence (DNA): TGTGCCATCTCCACCGGAGTAGTTCTGTACAATGAGCAGTTCTTC. This codes for CAISTGVVLYNEQFF. Supplemented by reference TRBV7-4 and TRBJ2-1, the full variable domain reads GAGVSQSPRYKVAKRGRDVALRCDSISGHVTLYWYRQTLGQGSEVLTYSQSDAQRDKSGRPSGRFSAERPERSVSTLKIQRTEQGDSAVYLCAISTGVVLYNEQFFGPGTRLTVL.

The chain uses TRBV19 and TRBJ2-7, with 10 bases identical to TRBD2. The germline V gene has CDR1 LNHDA and CDR2 SQIVND (reference sequence). The CDR3 spans 15 residues. The ends lost 3 bases at V and 4 bases at J; junction bases unmatched: 6. CDR3 nucleotides: TGTGCCAGTAGTATGTTAGCGGGAGGTCGGTACGAGCAGTACTTC. Translation: CASSMLAGGRYEQYF.

This clone showed up just once. V is TRBV7-3 and J is TRBJ2-3; 7 bases match TRBD1. The CDR3 has 16 residues. The V segment lost 4 bases and the J segment 4 bases; nucleotides outside the gene matches: 11. Germline loops: CDR1 SGHTA, CDR2 FQGTGA. This CDR3 reads CASSSVQGKGSDTQYF. CDR3 nucleotide sequence: TGTGCCAGCAGCTCGGTACAGGGGAAGGGGTCAGATACGCAGTATTTT.

Regarding this clone: Other DNA sequences from this sample encode an identical CDR3 as well. The chain links TRBV30 to TRBJ2-6; D is ambiguous. The V end was cut by 0 bases, the J end by 4 bases, with 4 bases between. CDR1 and CDR2 from the germline V gene are GTSNPN and SVGIG (reference sequence). The CDR3 extends over 13 amino acids. CDR3 sequence (DNA): TGTGCCTGGAGTGTGGGAGGGGCCAACGTCCTGACTTTC. It is translated as CAWSVGGANVLTF. The whole variable domain, filled in from reference TRBV30 and TRBJ2-6, reads SQTIHQWPATLVQPVGSPLSLECTVEGTSNPNLYWYRQAAGRGLQLLFYSVGIGQISSEVPQNLSASRPQDRQFILSSKKLLLSDSGFYLCAWSVGGANVLTFGAGSRLTVL.

The rearrangement joins TRBV6-1 to TRBJ2-7, with TRBD2 identical over 9 bases. J was trimmed by 4 bases and V by 1 base; bases with no gene match: 5. Germline V gene sequence: CDR1 MNHNS, CDR2 SASEGT. The CDR3 contains 15 residues. The CDR3, as DNA: TGTGCCAGCAGTGAAGGAGGACTAGCGATGTACGAGCAGTACTTC. This sequence encodes CASSEGGLAMYEQYF.

The chain employs TRBV27 and TRBJ1-1; the D is unclear. CDR3 size: 13 residues. Germline assignment: CDR1 MNHEY and CDR2 SMNVEV (reference sequence). With 6 bases removed from V and 5 bases from J, the gap between germline ends came to 13 bases. The CDR3 sequence: CASSQRVGTEAFF. The CDR3 nucleotides are TGTGCCAGCAGCCAGAGGGTCGGGACTGAAGCTTTCTTT.

The CDR3 DNA reads as TGTGCCAGCAGCTTAGGGCTAGCGGGAGGAGGAGAGCAGTTCTTC. This translates into CASSLGLAGGGEQFF. V is TRBV11-2 and J is TRBJ2-1; 11 positions match TRBD2. V shed 1 base and J 10 bases; nucleotides not matched to a gene: 6. This CDR3 is built from 15 residues. Per the germline V gene, CDR1 is SGHAT and CDR2 is FQNNGV.

Concerning this clone itself: This sample includes further DNA sequences coding for the same CDR3. The genes are TRBV7-9 and TRBJ2-2; D remains unclear. Trimming took off 5 bases at V and 6 bases at J, with 7 bases between the two ends. Germline V gives CDR1 SEHNR, CDR2 FQNEAQ (reference sequence). The CDR3 sequence is 12 residues long. CDR3 amino acids: CASSPRPGELFF. Here the CDR3 DNA reads TGTGCCAGCAGCCCCCGGCCCGGGGAGCTGTTTTTT.

The chain links TRBV5-1 to TRBJ2-3, with D possibly matching TRBD2 (5 bases). CDR1 and CDR2 (germline): SGHRS, YFSETQ. This CDR3 spans 14 amino acids. With 10 bases removed from V and 1 base from J, the gap between germline ends came to 16 bases. The CDR3 DNA reads TGCGCCGGCCGGGCTGGAGCGGGCACAGATACGCAGTATTTT. Translation gives CAGRAGAGTDTQYF.

Details on this clone: This CDR3 is also generated by other DNA sequences in the sample. This chain connects TRBV19 to TRBJ2-1; 7 nucleotides align to TRBD1. CDR3 length: 14 amino acids. The germline gives CDR1 LNHDA, CDR2 SQIVND (reference sequence). The junction had 3 bases not matched to a gene; V was cut back by 6 bases and J by 1 base. This CDR3 is CASSSGGSYNEQFF. Here the CDR3 DNA reads TGTGCCAGTAGCTCAGGGGGATCCTACAATGAGCAGTTCTTC.

This clone was seen a few times. The chain uses TRBV19 and TRBJ1-1; D remains ambiguous. The germline V gene has CDR1 LNHDA and CDR2 SQIVND (reference sequence). The V end lost 5 bases, the J end lost 5 bases, and 9 bases lay between the germline ends. The CDR3 is made up of 12 amino acids. CDR3 DNA sequence: TGTGCCAGTAGTGGAGGGATAACTGAAGCTTTCTTT. This encodes CASSGGITEAFF. The variable domain in full, with the rest retrieved from reference TRBV19 and TRBJ1-1, is DGGITQSPKYLFRKEGQNVTLSCEQNLNHDAMYWYRQDPGQGLRLIYYSQIVNDFQKGDIAEGYSVSREKKESFPLTVTSAQKNPTAFYLCASSGGITEAFFGQGTRLTVV.

CDR3 sequence: CASSFGRDNEQFF. The CDR3 DNA sequence: TGTGCCAGCAGTTTTGGTAGGGACAATGAGCAGTTCTTC. The chain couples TRBV27 to TRBJ2-1, with unresolved D. Germline-derived CDR1 and CDR2 are MNHEY and SMNVEV (reference sequence). The CDR3 has 13 residues. V shed 3 bases and J shed 5 bases, with 8 bases lying between them.

The sample holds one count of this clone. The sample carries other DNA sequences with the same CDR3. The chain links TRBV27 to TRBJ2-6; either TRBD1 or TRBD2 may supply D (5 bases each). The V end lost 3 bases, the J end lost 1 base, and 7 bases lay between the germline ends. Looked up from germline, CDR1 is MNHEY and CDR2 is SMNVEV (reference sequence). The CDR3 runs 15 residues. The CDR3 loop reads CASSLRGSGANVLTF. The CDR3 nucleotides read TGTGCCAGCAGTTTGAGGGGATCTGGGGCCAACGTCCTGACTTTC.

The chain uses TRBV7-9 and TRBJ2-7; TRBD1 aligns across 7 bases. Looked up from germline, CDR1 is SEHNR and CDR2 is FQNEAQ (reference sequence). The CDR3 spans 16 residues. Unmatched junction bases numbered 15, after V lost 3 bases and J lost 7 bases. The CDR3 region has the DNA TGTGCCAGCAGCTTTGCTCCAGGGGGTTTCAACGGAGAGCAGTACTTC. The encoded protein is CASSFAPGGFNGEQYF.

The chain employs TRBV10-3 and TRBJ2-1; D remains ambiguous. Germline CDR1 is ENHRY and CDR2 is SYGVKD. The V end lost 7 bases, the J end lost 9 bases, and 19 bases lay between the germline ends. The CDR3 runs to 14 residues. The CDR3: CAITSLLPDGEQFF. The DNA of the CDR3 is TGTGCCATCACTTCACTCCTACCGGACGGTGAGCAGTTCTTC.

The CDR3 nucleotides are TGTGCCAGCAGCCCGGGGGGGCGAGAGACCCAGTACTTC. This codes for CASSPGGRETQYF. V gene TRBV28 combines with J gene TRBJ2-5; 8 positions match TRBD2. The CDR3 runs 13 residues. The V gene end was trimmed by 6 bases and the J gene end by 4 bases; junction bases not matched to a gene: 4. Germline CDR1 reads MDHEN; CDR2 reads SYDVKM.

The rearrangement joins TRBV6-5 to TRBJ1-3; tentatively, D is TRBD1 (5 bases). In germline, CDR1 is MNHEY, CDR2 SVGAGI. The ends were cut back, 0 bases at V and 1 base at J, with 7 bases in the middle. CDR3 length: 15 amino acids. CDR3 sequence: CASSYSEGSGNTIYF. The CDR3 DNA follows: TGTGCCAGCAGTTACTCCGAGGGGTCTGGAAACACCATATATTTT.

Of note for this clone: The same CDR3 is also encoded by other DNA sequences in this sample. The rearrangement links TRBV7-9 to TRBJ2-7; D gene unclear. The CDR3 has 11 amino acids. Trimming took 3 bases from V and 5 from J, leaving 5 bases between them. Germline loops: CDR1 SEHNR, CDR2 FQNEAQ (reference sequence). The CDR3 DNA is TGTGCCAGCAGCTTCGGAGACGAGCAGTACTTC. Its protein product is CASSFGDEQYF.

CDR3: CASSPYLAGVFHEQFF. The CDR3 DNA sequence: TGTGCCAGCAGCCCCTATCTAGCGGGAGTTTTCCATGAGCAGTTCTTC. The chain uses TRBV14 and TRBJ2-1; 10 bases are a match to TRBD2. Trimming took 4 bases from V and 8 from J; bases not matched to a gene: 11. There are 16 residues in the CDR3. Germline CDR1 and CDR2: SGHDN and FVKESK.

The V call is TRBV7-9, the J call TRBJ2-5, with 7 bases lining up with TRBD1. V dropped 6 bases and J dropped 5; count of bases not matched to a gene: 9. Germline values: CDR1 SEHNR, CDR2 FQNEAQ (reference sequence). CDR3 length: 14 amino acids. This CDR3 reads CASRPGTERETQYF. The CDR3 nucleotides are TGTGCCAGCAGGCCCGGGACAGAAAGGGAGACCCAGTACTTC.